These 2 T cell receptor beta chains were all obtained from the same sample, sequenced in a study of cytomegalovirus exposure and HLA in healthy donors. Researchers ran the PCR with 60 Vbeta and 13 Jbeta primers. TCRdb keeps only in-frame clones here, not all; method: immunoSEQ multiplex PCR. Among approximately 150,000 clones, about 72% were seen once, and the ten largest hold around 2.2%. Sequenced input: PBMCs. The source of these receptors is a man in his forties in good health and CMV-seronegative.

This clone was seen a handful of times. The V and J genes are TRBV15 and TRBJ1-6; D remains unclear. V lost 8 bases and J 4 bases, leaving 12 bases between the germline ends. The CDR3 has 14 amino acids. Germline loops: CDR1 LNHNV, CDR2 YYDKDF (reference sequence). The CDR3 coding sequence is TGTGCCACCGCCGAGGGAGATTATAATTCACCCCTCCACTTT. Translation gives CATAEGDYNSPLHF.

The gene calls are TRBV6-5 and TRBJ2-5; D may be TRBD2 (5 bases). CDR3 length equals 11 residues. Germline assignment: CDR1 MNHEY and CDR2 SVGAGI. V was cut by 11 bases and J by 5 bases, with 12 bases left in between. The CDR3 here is CAVGPGETQYF. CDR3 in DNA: TGTGCCGTTGGGCCGGGGGAGACCCAGTACTTC.